This T cell receptor (beta chain) was sequenced during a study of identical twins. The CDR3 runs to 12 residues. V lost 7 bases, J lost 5 bases, and 9 bases lay in between. Germline V CDR1 and CDR2: LGHDT, YNNKEL (reference sequence). Study results and limitations: Excess sharing by twins proved weaker in beta out-of-frame sequences.

This clonotype was seen many times. Its specificity is not known. TCRdb independently ran MiXCR on the 5' RACE reads; one entry per CDR3 protein. The profile shows about 240,000 distinct CDR3 sequences, 7% to 8.5% of them singletons. These data were also reused for a study on yellow fever vaccine responses in identical twins.

The sequence was obtained from a woman under 30 in good health. The genes are TRBV3-1 and TRBJ2-1; D is unclear. Sequencing was carried out using CD8+ T cells sorted from blood. The CDR3 nucleotides read TGTGCCAGCAACAACCCCAACAATGAGCAGTTCTTC. Amino acid sequence: CASNNPNNEQFF.